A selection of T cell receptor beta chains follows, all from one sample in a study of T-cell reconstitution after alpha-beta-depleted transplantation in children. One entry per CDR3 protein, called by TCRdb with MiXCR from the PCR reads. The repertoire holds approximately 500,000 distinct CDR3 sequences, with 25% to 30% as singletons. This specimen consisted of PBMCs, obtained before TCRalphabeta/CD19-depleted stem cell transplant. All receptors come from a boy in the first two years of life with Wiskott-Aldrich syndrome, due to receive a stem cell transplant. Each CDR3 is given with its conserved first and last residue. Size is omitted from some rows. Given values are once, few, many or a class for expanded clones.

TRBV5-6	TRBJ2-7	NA	CASSLSGQGAGEQYF
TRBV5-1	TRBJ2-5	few	CASRPGTQETQYF
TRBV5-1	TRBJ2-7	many	CASSTGTGYYEQYF
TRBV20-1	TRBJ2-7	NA	CSAFSGFSYEQYF
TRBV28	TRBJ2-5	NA	CASTGDSQETQYF
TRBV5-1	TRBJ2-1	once	CASSSAIQSEQFF
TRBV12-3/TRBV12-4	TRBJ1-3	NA	CASRTPISGNTIYF
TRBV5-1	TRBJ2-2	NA	CASSLGRGTSGLTGELFF
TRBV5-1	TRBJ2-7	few	CASSSRGGAGVPNEQYF
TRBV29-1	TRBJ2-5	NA	CSVERQRYRETQYF
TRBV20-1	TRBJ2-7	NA	CSARDYIEQYF
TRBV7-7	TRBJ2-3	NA	CASSPLAGAADTQYF
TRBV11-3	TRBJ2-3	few	CASSLGSVTDTQYF
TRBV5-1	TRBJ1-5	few	CASSLWGLSNQPQHF
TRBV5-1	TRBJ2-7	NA	CASSLGLAGGLSYEQYF
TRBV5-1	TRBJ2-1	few	CASSFLPGGSSYNEQFF
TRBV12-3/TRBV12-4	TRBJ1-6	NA	CASSLFGMGQNSPLHF
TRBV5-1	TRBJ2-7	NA	CASSFPGSREQYF
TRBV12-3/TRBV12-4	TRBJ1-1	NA	CATQYRGVTEAFF
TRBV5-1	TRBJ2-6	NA	CASSLAGQVQFSGANVLTF
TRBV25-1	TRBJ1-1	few	CASSDPRQGASEAFF
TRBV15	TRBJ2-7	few	CATSRDFGGHNEQYF
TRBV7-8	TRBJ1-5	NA	CASSLRDRGSGQPQHF
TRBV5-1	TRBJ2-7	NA	CASSLRAGGNYEQYF
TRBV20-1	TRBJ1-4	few	CSAVYRGLTTNEKLFF
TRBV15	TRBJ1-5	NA	CATSRDAGPSPQHF